This entry features one T cell receptor (beta chain) sequence. The sample originates from a study of T cell changes during pregnancy in multiple sclerosis. Trimming took 10 bases from V and 1 from J, leaving 17 bases between them. This CDR3 spans 14 amino acids. The germline V gene encodes CDR1 ENHRY and CDR2 SYGVKD. Data came from immunoSEQ multiplex PCR; TCRdb stores just in-frame clones and leaves some out. The table shows around 57,000 clones, with approximately 91% occurring only once. The starting material was peripheral blood, obtained in the second trimester of pregnancy. The chain has TRBV10-3 and TRBJ2-7; D not resolved. The receptor's source is a female donor with multiple sclerosis, enrolled in a pregnancy study. The CDR3 DNA reads as TGTGCCACTAGATTCTCGGGTTCGTCCTACGAGCAGTACTTC. It translates to CATRFSGSSYEQYF.